These T cell receptor beta chains were read from a single sample in a study of Ad26.COV2.S vaccination and SARS-CoV-2 variants. TCRdb keeps only in-frame clones here, not all; method: immunoSEQ multiplex PCR. The data show 500,000 or so clones, 89% seen once. The sample here was peripheral blood, taken in a trial of Ad26.COV2.S vaccine versus placebo. The source of these receptors is a person aged 18-60 years who received the Ad26.COV2.S COVID-19 vaccine or a placebo. CDR3s include the opening cysteine and the closing phenylalanine or tryptophan. The order of the fields is J gene, V gene, D gene, clone size, CDR3 protein, CDR3 DNA. D genes are given only for firm matches. Size tells how often a clone was seen (once, few, many) or the class of an expanded clone, and some rows leave it out.

J gene: TRBJ2-1; V gene: TRBV5-4; D gene: -; clone size: -; CDR3 protein: CASSLPTSNEQFF; CDR3 DNA: TGTGCCAGCAGCTTACCCACTAGCAATGAGCAGTTCTTC
J gene: TRBJ2-7; V gene: TRBV2; D gene: TRBD2; clone size: -; CDR3 protein: CASSFATSGGSYEQYF; CDR3 DNA: TGTGCCAGCAGTTTTGCGACTAGCGGGGGTTCCTACGAGCAGTACTTC
J gene: TRBJ1-6; V gene: TRBV2; D gene: -; clone size: -; CDR3 protein: CASRDPAGESSPLHF; CDR3 DNA: TGTGCCAGCAGAGACCCAGCTGGGGAGTCTTCACCCCTCCACTTT
J gene: TRBJ1-1; V gene: TRBV9; D gene: TRBD1; clone size: -; CDR3 protein: CASSDRDSNTEAFF; CDR3 DNA: TGTGCCAGCAGCGACCGGGACAGCAACACTGAAGCTTTCTTT
J gene: TRBJ1-4; V gene: TRBV5-4; D gene: -; clone size: -; CDR3 protein: CASSLGGGTNEKLFF; CDR3 DNA: TGTGCCAGCAGCTTGGGAGGGGGGACTAATGAAAAACTGTTTTTT
J gene: TRBJ2-3; V gene: TRBV6-1; D gene: -; clone size: once; CDR3 protein: CASSEGYTWGTDTQYF; CDR3 DNA: TGTGCCAGCAGTGAAGGGTACACCTGGGGCACAGATACGCAGTATTTT
J gene: TRBJ2-5; V gene: TRBV11-3; D gene: -; clone size: -; CDR3 protein: CASSLGGDQETQYF; CDR3 DNA: TGTGCCAGCAGCTTAGGCGGGGACCAAGAGACCCAGTACTTC
J gene: TRBJ2-7; V gene: TRBV7-8; D gene: TRBD1; clone size: -; CDR3 protein: CASSLGPGGSGEQYF; CDR3 DNA: TGTGCCAGCAGCTTAGGGCCAGGGGGTTCGGGTGAGCAGTACTTC
J gene: TRBJ1-3; V gene: TRBV2; D gene: -; clone size: -; CDR3 protein: CASDWGDSGNTIYF; CDR3 DNA: TGTGCCAGCGACTGGGGGGACTCTGGAAACACCATATATTTT
J gene: TRBJ2-2; V gene: TRBV19; D gene: TRBD1; clone size: -; CDR3 protein: CASTGQGPVTGELFF; CDR3 DNA: TGTGCCAGTACCGGACAGGGACCAGTCACCGGGGAGCTGTTTTTT
J gene: TRBJ2-2; V gene: TRBV4-3; D gene: TRBD2; clone size: -; CDR3 protein: CARATSGASTGELFF; CDR3 DNA: TGCGCCAGAGCTACTAGCGGGGCTTCTACCGGGGAGCTGTTTTTT
J gene: TRBJ2-3; V gene: TRBV7-2; D gene: TRBD2; clone size: -; CDR3 protein: CASSLGRGVPTDTQYF; CDR3 DNA: TGTGCCAGCAGCTTAGGGCGGGGGGTCCCCACAGATACGCAGTATTTT
J gene: TRBJ1-3; V gene: TRBV5-4; D gene: TRBD1; clone size: -; CDR3 protein: CASSFGDRDKGDTIYF; CDR3 DNA: TGTGCCAGCAGCTTTGGGGACAGGGACAAGGGGGATACCATATATTTT
J gene: TRBJ1-2; V gene: TRBV6-2/TRBV6-3; D gene: TRBD1; clone size: -; CDR3 protein: CASSTFGTGNYGYTF; CDR3 DNA: TGTGCCAGCAGCACCTTCGGGACAGGGAACTATGGCTACACCTTC
J gene: TRBJ2-1; V gene: TRBV5-4; D gene: -; clone size: -; CDR3 protein: CASSLTGSSYNEQFF; CDR3 DNA: TGTGCCAGCAGCTTGACGGGGAGCTCCTACAATGAGCAGTTCTTC
J gene: TRBJ2-2; V gene: TRBV5-4; D gene: -; clone size: once; CDR3 protein: CASSLPGQGGTGELFF; CDR3 DNA: TGTGCCAGCAGCCTCCCTGGTCAGGGGGGCACCGGGGAGCTGTTTTTT
J gene: TRBJ1-2; V gene: TRBV19; D gene: TRBD1; clone size: -; CDR3 protein: CASTVNRPGQQYGYTF; CDR3 DNA: TGTGCCAGTACCGTAAATCGTCCGGGACAGCAATATGGCTACACCTTC